The 4 T cell receptor beta chains in this list originate from one sample, sequenced in a study of cytomegalovirus exposure and HLA in healthy donors. PCR primers comprised 60 Vbeta and 13 Jbeta primers. TCRdb's copy holds only in-frame clones and misses some; the assay was immunoSEQ multiplex PCR. This sample has 150,000 to 200,000 clones, with about 9% found just once. The sequenced sample was PBMCs. The receptors derive from a woman aged 30 to 39 in good health and CMV-seropositive.

This clone has a handful of counts. Other nucleotide sequences from this sample produce the same CDR3. The CDR3 nucleotides are TGTGCCAGCAGTTACGATCGGGGGGATGGCTACACCTTC. As protein: CASSYDRGDGYTF. The chain links TRBV6-5 to TRBJ1-2, with D possibly TRBD1 on 5 matching bases. Germline assignment: CDR1 MNHEY and CDR2 SVGAGI. CDR3 length: 13 residues. V dropped 2 bases and J dropped 6 bases, with 10 bases sitting between them.

The chain uses TRBV9 and TRBJ1-5, with a tentative D call TRBD1 (5 bases). CDR3 length equals 14 residues. Trimming left V 4 bases short and J 7 bases short, with 15 bases between. CDR1 and CDR2 from the germline V gene are SGDLS and YYNGEE. CDR3 DNA: TGTGCCAGCAGCTCTCGGGACTCTCGACAGCCCCAGCATTTT. Protein product: CASSSRDSRQPQHF.

This clone came up a few times. V and J are TRBV28 and TRBJ1-5, with D possibly TRBD1 on 5 matching bases. This CDR3 spans 14 amino acids. The germline V and J ends were trimmed by 5 bases and 7 bases, with 15 bases remaining between them. In germline, CDR1 is MDHEN, CDR2 SYDVKM. The CDR3 nucleotides are TGTGCCAGCAGTGGGGCCAGGGAGGAACAGCCCCAGCATTTT. Protein sequence: CASSGAREEQPQHF. Based on the CDR3 plus reference TRBV28 and TRBJ1-5, the full variable domain is DVKVTQSSRYLVKRTGEKVFLECVQDMDHENMFWYRQDPGLGLRLIYFSYDVKMKEKGDIPEGYSVSREKKERFSLILESASTNQTSMYLCASSGAREEQPQHFGDGTRLSIL.

This clone turned up a few times. This chain joins TRBV11-3 and TRBJ1-1; D ambiguous. The CDR3 has 13 residues. Germline CDR1 and CDR2: SGHNT and YENEEA. V was clipped by 5 bases and J by 5 bases, with 12 bases between them. The CDR3 coding sequence is TGTGCCAGCAGCGTTGGCTTGACAACTGAAGCTTTCTTT. Its protein product is CASSVGLTTEAFF.